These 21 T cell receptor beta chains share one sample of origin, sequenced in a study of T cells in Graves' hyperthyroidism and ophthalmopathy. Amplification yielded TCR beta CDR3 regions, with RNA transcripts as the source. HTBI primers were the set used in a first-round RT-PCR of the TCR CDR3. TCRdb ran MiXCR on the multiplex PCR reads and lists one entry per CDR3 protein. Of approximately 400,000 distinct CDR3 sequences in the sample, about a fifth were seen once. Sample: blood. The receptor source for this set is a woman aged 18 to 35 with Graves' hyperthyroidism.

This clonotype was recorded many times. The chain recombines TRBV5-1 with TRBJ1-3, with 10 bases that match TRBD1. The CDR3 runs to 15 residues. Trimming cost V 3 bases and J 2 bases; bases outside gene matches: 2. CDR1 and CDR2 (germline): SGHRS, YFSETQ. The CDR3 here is CASSSGQGAGNTIYF. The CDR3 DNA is TGCGCCAGCAGCTCCGGACAGGGGGCTGGAAACACCATATATTTT.

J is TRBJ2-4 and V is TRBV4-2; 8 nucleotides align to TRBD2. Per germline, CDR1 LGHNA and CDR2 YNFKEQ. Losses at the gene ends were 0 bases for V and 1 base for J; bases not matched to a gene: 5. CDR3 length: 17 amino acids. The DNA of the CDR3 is TGTGCCAGCAGCCAAGAACTCGGCGGGGGGGCCAAAAACATTCAGTACTTC. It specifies CASSQELGGGAKNIQYF.

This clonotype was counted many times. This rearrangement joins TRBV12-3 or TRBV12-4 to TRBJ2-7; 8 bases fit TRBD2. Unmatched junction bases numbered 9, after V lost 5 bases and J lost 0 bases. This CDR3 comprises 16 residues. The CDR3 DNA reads TGTGCCAGCAGTCTCGGCGGGGGGACTAGCTCCTACGAGCAGTACTTC. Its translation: CASSLGGGTSSYEQYF.

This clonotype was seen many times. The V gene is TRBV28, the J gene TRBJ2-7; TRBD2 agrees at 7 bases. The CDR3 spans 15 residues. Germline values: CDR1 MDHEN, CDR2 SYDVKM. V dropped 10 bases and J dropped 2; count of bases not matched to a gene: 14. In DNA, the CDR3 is TGTGCCACCTCAGCCCTGGGGACTACCGCCTACGAGCAGTACTTC. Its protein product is CATSALGTTAYEQYF.

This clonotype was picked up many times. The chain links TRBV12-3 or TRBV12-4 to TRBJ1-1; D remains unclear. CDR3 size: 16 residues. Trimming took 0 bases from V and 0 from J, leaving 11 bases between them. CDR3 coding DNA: TGTGCCAGCAGTTTAGCCTGGAGCAGTGTGAACACTGAAGCTTTCTTT. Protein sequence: CASSLAWSSVNTEAFF.

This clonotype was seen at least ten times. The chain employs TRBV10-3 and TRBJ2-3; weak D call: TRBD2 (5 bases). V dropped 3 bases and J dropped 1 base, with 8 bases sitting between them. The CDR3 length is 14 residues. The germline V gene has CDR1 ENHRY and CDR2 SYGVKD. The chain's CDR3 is CAISDSGGTDTQYF. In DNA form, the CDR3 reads TGTGCCATCAGTGACTCCGGGGGCACAGATACGCAGTATTTT.

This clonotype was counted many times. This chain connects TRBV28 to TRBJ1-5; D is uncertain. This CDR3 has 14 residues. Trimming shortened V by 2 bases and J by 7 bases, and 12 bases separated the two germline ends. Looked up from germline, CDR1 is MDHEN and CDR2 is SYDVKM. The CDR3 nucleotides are TGTGCCAGCAGTTTACGGGCAGAAAACCAGCCCCAGCATTTT. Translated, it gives CASSLRAENQPQHF.

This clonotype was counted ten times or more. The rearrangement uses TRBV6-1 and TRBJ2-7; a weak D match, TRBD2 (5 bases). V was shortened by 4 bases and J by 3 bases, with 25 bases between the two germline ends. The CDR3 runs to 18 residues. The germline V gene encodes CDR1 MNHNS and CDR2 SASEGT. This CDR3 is CASSGGSWELRWGYEQYF. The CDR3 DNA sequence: TGTGCCAGCAGTGGGGGATCGTGGGAGTTGCGTTGGGGCTACGAGCAGTACTTC.

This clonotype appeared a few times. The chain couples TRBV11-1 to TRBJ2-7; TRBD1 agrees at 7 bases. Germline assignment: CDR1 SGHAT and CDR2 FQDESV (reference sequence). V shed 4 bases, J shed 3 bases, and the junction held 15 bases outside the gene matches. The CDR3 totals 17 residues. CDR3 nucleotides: TGTGCCAGCAGCTCCCCTATCGGGCAGGGGGAACTCTACGAGCAGTACTTC. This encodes CASSSPIGQGELYEQYF.

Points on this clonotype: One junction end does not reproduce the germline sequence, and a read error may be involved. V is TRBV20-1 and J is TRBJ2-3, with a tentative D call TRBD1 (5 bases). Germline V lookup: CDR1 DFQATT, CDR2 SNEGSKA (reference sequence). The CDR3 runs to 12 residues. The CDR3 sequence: CSATGWTYTHYF. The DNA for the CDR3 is TGCAGTGCTACTGGGTGGACATATACGCATTATTTT.

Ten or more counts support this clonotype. CDR3 nucleotides: TGTGCCAGCTCACCACCGGCCAGGGGACAGCCCCAGCATTTT. It translates to CASSPPARGQPQHF. The chain joins TRBV18 to TRBJ1-5; D might be TRBD1 (6 bases). This CDR3 spans 14 amino acids. The germline gives CDR1 KGHSH, CDR2 LQKENI. The V end lost 0 bases, the J end lost 7 bases, and 10 bases lay between the germline ends.

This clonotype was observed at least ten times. The CDR3 loop is CSAREDRGRIGYTF. The CDR3 region has the DNA TGCAGTGCTAGAGAGGACAGGGGGCGGATTGGCTACACCTTC. The J gene is TRBJ1-2, the V gene TRBV20-1; TRBD1 matches at 11 bases. The CDR3 spans 14 residues. V trimming: 0 bases; J trimming: 7 bases; junction bases outside the gene matches: 4. Germline CDR1 and CDR2: DFQATT and SNEGSKA (reference sequence).

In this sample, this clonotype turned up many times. The CDR3 reads CATQNREDYGYTF. DNA for the CDR3: TGTGCCACGCAAAACAGGGAGGACTATGGCTACACCTTC. The chain has TRBV2 and TRBJ1-2; tentative D call: TRBD1 (6 bases). The CDR3 loop spans 13 amino acids. Deletions cut 10 bases from V and 3 bases from J, with 15 bases between. From germline, CDR1 is SNHLY and CDR2 FYNNEI. The complete variable domain, with remaining parts taken from reference TRBV2 and TRBJ1-2, reads EPEVTQTPSHQVTQMGQEVILRCVPISNHLYFYWYRQILGQKVEFLVSFYNNEISEKSEIFDDQFSVERPDGSNFTLKIRSTKLEDSAMYFCATQNREDYGYTFGSGTRLTVV.

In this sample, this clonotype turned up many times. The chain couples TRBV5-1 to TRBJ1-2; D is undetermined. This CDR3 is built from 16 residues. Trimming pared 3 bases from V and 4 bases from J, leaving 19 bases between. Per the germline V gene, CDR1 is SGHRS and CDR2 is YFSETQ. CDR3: CASSSGARSPTYGYTF. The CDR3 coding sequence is TGCGCCAGCAGCTCCGGTGCCAGGTCTCCAACCTATGGCTACACCTTC. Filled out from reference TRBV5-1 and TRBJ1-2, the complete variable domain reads KAGVTQTPRYLIKTRGQQVTLSCSPISGHRSVSWYQQTPGQGLQFLFEYFSETQRNKGNFPGRFSGRQFSNSRSEMNVSTLELGDSALYLCASSSGARSPTYGYTFGSGTRLTVV.

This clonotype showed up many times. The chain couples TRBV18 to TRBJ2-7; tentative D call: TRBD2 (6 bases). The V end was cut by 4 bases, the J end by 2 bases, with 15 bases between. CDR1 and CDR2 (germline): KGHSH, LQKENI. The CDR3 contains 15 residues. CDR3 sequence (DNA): TGTGCCAGCTCACGTAGCCGGGGGTCTACCTACGAGCAGTACTTC. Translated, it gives CASSRSRGSTYEQYF.

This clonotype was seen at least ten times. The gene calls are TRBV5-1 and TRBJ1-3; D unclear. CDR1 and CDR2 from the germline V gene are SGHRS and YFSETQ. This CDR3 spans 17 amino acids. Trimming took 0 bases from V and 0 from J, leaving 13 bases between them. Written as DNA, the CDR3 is TGCGCCAGCAGCTTGGGTCGCGCAACCCTCTCTGGAAACACCATATATTTT. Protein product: CASSLGRATLSGNTIYF.

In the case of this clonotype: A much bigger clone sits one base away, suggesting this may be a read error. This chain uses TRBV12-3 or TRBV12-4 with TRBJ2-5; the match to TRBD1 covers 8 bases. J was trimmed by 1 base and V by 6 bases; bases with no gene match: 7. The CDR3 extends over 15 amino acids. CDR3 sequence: CASSRGQGPQETQYF. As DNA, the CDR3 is TGTGCCAGCAGCCGAGGACAGGGACCCCAAGAGACCCAGTACTTC.

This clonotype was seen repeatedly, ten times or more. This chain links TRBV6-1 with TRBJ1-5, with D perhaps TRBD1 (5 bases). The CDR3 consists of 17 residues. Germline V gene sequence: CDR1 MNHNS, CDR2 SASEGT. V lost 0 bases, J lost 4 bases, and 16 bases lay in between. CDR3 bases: TGTGCCAGCAGTGAAGCGCTTCGGGGGGAGCTTAATCAGCCCCAGCATTTT. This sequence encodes CASSEALRGELNQPQHF.

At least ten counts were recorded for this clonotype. The CDR3 region is CAISDTGADGYTF. The CDR3, as DNA: TGTGCCATCAGTGACACAGGGGCGGATGGCTACACCTTC. The chain uses TRBV10-3 and TRBJ1-2; 7 bases are shared with TRBD1. Germline V lookup: CDR1 ENHRY, CDR2 SYGVKD. The junction had 4 bases not matched to a gene; V was cut back by 3 bases and J by 6 bases. CDR3 length: 13 residues.

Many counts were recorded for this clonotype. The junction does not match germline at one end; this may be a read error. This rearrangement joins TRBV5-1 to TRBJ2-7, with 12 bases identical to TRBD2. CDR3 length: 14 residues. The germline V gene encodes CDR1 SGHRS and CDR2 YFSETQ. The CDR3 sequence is CASSLLAGGYEQYF. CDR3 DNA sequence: TGTGCCAGCAGTTTACTAGCGGGGGGCTACGAGCAGTACTTC.

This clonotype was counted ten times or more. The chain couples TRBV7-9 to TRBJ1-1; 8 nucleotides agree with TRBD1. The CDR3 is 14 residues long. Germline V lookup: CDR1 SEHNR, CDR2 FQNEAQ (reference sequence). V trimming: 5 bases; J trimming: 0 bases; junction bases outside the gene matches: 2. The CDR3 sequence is CASSRGQVNTEAFF. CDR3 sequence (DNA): TGTGCCAGCAGCCGGGGACAGGTGAACACTGAAGCTTTCTTT.